Sequencing of this T cell receptor (beta chain) was carried out in a study of resident and recirculating memory T cells in vitiligo. Study-wide background: Each patient gave two lesional and two nonlesional epidermal shave biopsies, plus PBMCs.

Confetti depigmentation, marking active vitiligo, was absent in these patients. Study observations and caveats: Clonality differed among vitiligo lesions, with no unique dominant clone. Sequences differed between biopsy sites and patients, suggesting private specificity.

As to this clone: Its specificity is unknown.

Produced via immunoSEQ multiplex PCR; TCRdb's table is partial and in-frame only. The table lists 55,000 to 75,000 clones, 80% to 95% of them singletons. The CDR3 contains 13 residues. Germline V lookup: CDR1 LGHNA, CDR2 YNFKEQ. The ends were cut back, 6 bases at V and 4 bases at J, with 13 bases in the middle. The sequenced sample was blood. This clonotype was obtained from a male donor with vitiligo. The chain couples TRBV4-2 to TRBJ2-7, with D tentatively TRBD2 (6 bases). CDR3 amino acids: CASSRDLTYEQYF. In DNA form, the CDR3 reads TGTGCCAGCAGTCGGGACTTGACTTACGAGCAGTACTTC.